The 29 T cell receptor beta chains below come from one sample, sequenced in a study of immune evolution from preneoplasia to lung adenocarcinoma. Clones were read by immunoSEQ multiplex PCR, and TCRdb kept only the in-frame ones, dropping some. The sample lists around 40,000 clones; 70% to 85% were seen once. The sequenced sample consisted of FFPE invasive lung adenocarcinoma tissue. The receptor source for this set is a person aged 60 to 70 with lung adenocarcinoma.

CDR3: CASSLRQRETQYF. The CDR3 bases are TGTGCCAGCAGTTTGAGACAGCGAGAGACCCAGTACTTC. The V and J genes are TRBV27 and TRBJ2-5; D perhaps matches TRBD1 (5 bases). The V gene's germline CDR1 is MNHEY and CDR2 SMNVEV (reference sequence). The CDR3 spans 13 residues. V was trimmed by 3 bases and J by 4 bases, leaving 9 bases between them.

This chain joins TRBV7-9 and TRBJ1-5; weak D call: TRBD1 (6 bases). Germline V gene sequence: CDR1 SEHNR, CDR2 FQNEAQ (reference sequence). V lost 5 bases and J lost 4, with 12 bases in between. The CDR3 has 14 amino acids. The CDR3 sequence: CASSLQGPNQPQHF. CDR3 in DNA: TGTGCCAGCAGCCTACAGGGTCCGAATCAGCCCCAGCATTTT.

The CDR3 nucleotides are TGTGCCAGCAGCTTGGTCGGGGGTCTGGGTCCCATGAACACTGAAGCTTTCTTT. This encodes CASSLVGGLGPMNTEAFF. This chain links TRBV11-2 with TRBJ1-1; D is possibly TRBD1 (5 bases). Trimming removed 3 bases from V and 0 bases from J, with 20 bases in between. CDR1 and CDR2 (germline): SGHAT, FQNNGV. CDR3 length: 18 amino acids. Looking up the rest from reference TRBV11-2 and TRBJ1-1 gives the full variable domain: EAGVAQSPRYKIIEKRQSVAFWCNPISGHATLYWYQQILGQGPKLLIQFQNNGVVDDSQLPKDRFSAERLKGVDSTLKIQPAKLEDSAVYLCASSLVGGLGPMNTEAFFGQGTRLTVV.

The chain combines TRBV28 with TRBJ1-2; D is unresolved. CDR3 length: 13 amino acids. Germline CDR1 and CDR2: MDHEN and SYDVKM. V was shortened by 3 bases and J by 2 bases, with 7 bases between the two germline ends. CDR3 sequence: CASSFRSNYGYTF. In nucleotides, the CDR3 is TGTGCCAGCAGTTTTAGGTCGAACTATGGCTACACCTTC.

This chain uses TRBV6-1 with TRBJ2-7; TRBD1 is a possible D gene (6 bases). Germline V gene lookup returns CDR1 MNHNS and CDR2 SASEGT. CDR3 length: 15 residues. The germline V and J ends were trimmed by 6 bases and 1 base, with 16 bases remaining between them. The CDR3 coding sequence is TGTGCCAGCAGCATTGACAGGAGCAGTTCCTACGAGCAGTACTTC. It specifies CASSIDRSSSYEQYF.

The chain links TRBV18 to TRBJ2-5; 8 bases line up with TRBD1. The CDR3 totals 14 residues. V gave up 4 bases and J gave up 4 bases; unmatched junction bases: 5. Germline CDR1 and CDR2: KGHSH and LQKENI. The CDR3 protein is CASSLQGGRETQYF. Here the CDR3 DNA reads TGTGCCAGCTCACTACAGGGGGGAAGAGAGACCCAGTACTTC.

This rearrangement joins TRBV19 to TRBJ1-1; D uncertain. This CDR3 region has 13 residues. From germline, CDR1 is LNHDA and CDR2 SQIVND (reference sequence). V lost 6 bases and J 4 bases, leaving 12 bases between the germline ends. CDR3 nucleotides: TGTGCCAGTAGCAGGAGGAGTAGCACTGAAGCTTTCTTT. Protein product: CASSRRSSTEAFF.

The chain employs TRBV19 and TRBJ2-1; 13 nucleotides align to TRBD2. The CDR3 consists of 19 residues. Germline CDR1 and CDR2: LNHDA and SQIVND (reference sequence). Trimming cost V 10 bases and J 0 bases; bases outside gene matches: 15. CDR3 in DNA: TGTGCCAATAAAGGGGGGACTAGCGGGACGATTAGCTCCTACAATGAGCAGTTCTTC. It is translated as CANKGGTSGTISSYNEQFF.

The chain employs TRBV18 and TRBJ2-3; TRBD1 agrees at 7 bases. Germline CDR1 is KGHSH and CDR2 is LQKENI. The CDR3 covers 13 residues. The ends lost 4 bases at V and 6 bases at J; junction bases unmatched: 4. The CDR3 coding sequence is TGTGCCAGCTCACAGGGGGCAGGGGATACGCAGTATTTT. Encoded protein: CASSQGAGDTQYF.

This chain uses TRBV6-6 with TRBJ1-1; TRBD1 agrees at 7 bases. Per the germline V gene, CDR1 is MNHNY and CDR2 is SVGAGI (reference sequence). V lost 6 bases and J lost 2; bases outside the gene matches: 9. The CDR3 covers 15 residues. The CDR3 nucleotides read TGTGCCAGCAGCCCCAGACAGGGACTAAACACTGAAGCTTTCTTT. Residues: CASSPRQGLNTEAFF.

Remarks on this clone: In the same sample, other DNA sequences code for this CDR3. The chain couples TRBV27 to TRBJ1-1; D ambiguous. V shed 6 bases and J shed 4 bases, with 9 bases lying between them. Germline-derived CDR1 and CDR2 are MNHEY and SMNVEV (reference sequence). CDR3 length: 12 amino acids. The CDR3 nucleotides read TGTGCCAGCAGCCAAGGAGGCACTGAAGCTTTCTTT. This encodes CASSQGGTEAFF.

V and J are TRBV18 and TRBJ1-1; the D gene is possibly TRBD1 (6 bases). V was cut by 6 bases and J by 0 bases, with 14 bases left in between. Germline V gives CDR1 KGHSH, CDR2 LQKENI. The CDR3 has 15 residues. The CDR3 coding sequence is TGTGCCAGCTCGGGGGGGGCCAGGATGAACACTGAAGCTTTCTTT. This gives the protein CASSGGARMNTEAFF. The complete variable domain, with remaining parts taken from reference TRBV18 and TRBJ1-1, reads NAGVMQNPRHLVRRRGQEARLRCSPMKGHSHVYWYRQLPEEGLKFMVYLQKENIIDESGMPKERFSAEFPKEGPSILRIQQVVRGDSAAYFCASSGGARMNTEAFFGQGTRLTVV.

The chain joins TRBV12-5 to TRBJ2-7; perhaps TRBD1 as D (6 bases). Trimming cost V 10 bases and J 3 bases, with 13 bases left between them. Germline values: CDR1 LGHNT, CDR2 FRNRAP. The CDR3 length is 12 residues. The CDR3 DNA sequence: TGTGCTACCACTCGGGACAACTACGAGCAGTACTTC. The encoded protein is CATTRDNYEQYF.

The chain's CDR3 is CASSPSTYGTGEKTQYF. CDR3 DNA: TGTGCCAGCAGTCCATCTACCTATGGGACGGGGGAGAAGACCCAGTACTTC. V is TRBV28 and J is TRBJ2-5; possibly TRBD2 for D (6 bases). Germline V gene data show CDR1 as MDHEN and CDR2 as SYDVKM. V was clipped by 5 bases and J by 6 bases, with 25 bases between them. This CDR3 has 17 residues.

This clone has just a few counts. This sample includes further DNA sequences coding for the same CDR3. The rearrangement joins TRBV28 to TRBJ1-2, with D unresolved. The V gene lost 3 bases and the J gene lost 1 base, with 6 bases spanning the gap. CDR3 length: 13 residues. CDR1 is MDHEN and CDR2 is SYDVKM in the germline V gene. The CDR3: CASSFGGNYGYTF. The CDR3 nucleotides are TGTGCCAGCAGTTTCGGCGGTAACTATGGCTACACCTTC.

V usage is TRBV9 and J usage is TRBJ2-3, with D possibly being TRBD2 (5 bases). Trimming pared 4 bases from V and 4 bases from J, leaving 22 bases between. The CDR3 covers 17 residues. Per germline, CDR1 SGDLS and CDR2 YYNGEE. The CDR3 loop is CASSPGGLAFSPDTQYF. CDR3 nucleotide sequence: TGTGCCAGCAGCCCAGGCGGGTTGGCTTTTTCCCCAGATACGCAGTATTTT. Complete variable domain (other parts from reference TRBV9 and TRBJ2-3): DSGVTQTPKHLITATGQRVTLRCSPRSGDLSVYWYQQSLDQGLQFLIQYYNGEERAKGNILERFSAQQFPDLHSELNLSSLELGDSALYFCASSPGGLAFSPDTQYFGPGTRLTVL.

The chain employs TRBV7-6 and TRBJ2-1; the D gene is possibly TRBD2 (5 bases). Trimming removed 1 base at V and 3 bases at J, with 10 bases between. Germline loops: CDR1 SGHVS, CDR2 FNYEAQ. CDR3 length equals 15 residues. The CDR3 nucleotides read TGTGCCAGCAGCTTAGTACCAGCGGACTACAATGAGCAGTTCTTC. Its protein product is CASSLVPADYNEQFF.

The genes are TRBV7-9 and TRBJ1-4; perhaps TRBD1 as D (5 bases). The CDR3 is made up of 14 amino acids. V was clipped by 1 base and J by 5 bases, with 8 bases between them. Germline V gives CDR1 SEHNR, CDR2 FQNEAQ (reference sequence). CDR3: CASSLGRGNEKLFF. The CDR3 nucleotides are TGTGCCAGCAGCTTAGGGCGGGGGAATGAAAAACTGTTTTTT.

V is TRBV19 and J is TRBJ2-3; 10 nucleotides agree with TRBD1. This CDR3 is built from 17 residues. V was clipped by 7 bases and J by 0 bases; unmatched bases: 10. Germline CDR1 reads LNHDA; CDR2 reads SQIVND (reference sequence). CDR3 DNA: TGTGCCAGTAACGACAGGGGGCATGAAGCTAGCACAGATACGCAGTATTTT. It is translated as CASNDRGHEASTDTQYF.

The chain carries TRBV9 and TRBJ2-7, with D tentatively TRBD2 (6 bases). This CDR3 comprises 15 residues. The germline gives CDR1 SGDLS, CDR2 YYNGEE. The V end was cut by 3 bases, the J end by 6 bases, with 19 bases between. The CDR3 spells CASSDAVGGAGEQYF. CDR3 DNA sequence: TGTGCCAGCAGCGACGCCGTGGGGGGAGCAGGCGAGCAGTACTTC.

Concerning this clone: This CDR3 is also generated by other DNA sequences in the sample. The V call is TRBV5-1, the J call TRBJ2-1; D not resolved. This CDR3 has 14 residues. In germline, CDR1 is SGHRS, CDR2 YFSETQ. Trimming stripped 0 bases from V and 1 base from J, with 5 bases between. The CDR3 sequence: CASSLATSYNEQFF. The CDR3, as DNA: TGCGCCAGCAGCTTGGCCACTTCCTACAATGAGCAGTTCTTC.

Note on this clone: The junction shows a germline mismatch at one end, possibly a read error. The CDR3 spells CASSERHLGRDF. CDR3 DNA: TGTGCCAGCAGTGAACGCCATTTAGGAAGGGACTTC. J is TRBJ2-7 and V is TRBV6-1; D gene uncertain. The CDR3 sequence is 12 residues long. The germline gives CDR1 MNHNS, CDR2 SASEGT.

The J gene is TRBJ2-1, the V gene TRBV7-9; 10 bases are a match to TRBD1. V gave up 7 bases and J gave up 8 bases; unmatched junction bases: 14. This CDR3 is built from 16 residues. Germline CDR1 is SEHNR and CDR2 is FQNEAQ (reference sequence). For the CDR3, the DNA is TGTGCCAGCAAACACCGACAGGGGGCTTTCCTGGATGAGCAGTTCTTC. Translation gives CASKHRQGAFLDEQFF.

This clone was recorded once. This chain joins TRBV7-9 and TRBJ2-1, with a possible D match to TRBD1 (5 bases). The CDR3 is 15 residues long. The V gene's germline CDR1 is SEHNR and CDR2 FQNEAQ (reference sequence). V was shortened by 1 base and J by 8 bases, with 15 bases between the two germline ends. This CDR3 reads CASSLGGIVADEQFF. Here the CDR3 DNA reads TGTGCCAGCAGCTTAGGGGGCATAGTCGCGGATGAGCAGTTCTTC.

This chain uses TRBV15 with TRBJ2-1; D gene unclear. Germline assignment: CDR1 LNHNV and CDR2 YYDKDF (reference sequence). V lost 0 bases to trimming and J lost 7 bases, with 7 bases between them. The CDR3 length is 13 residues. Written as DNA, the CDR3 is TGTGCCACCAGCAGAGAGGGCGATAATGAGCAGTTCTTC. Its protein product is CATSREGDNEQFF.

V gene TRBV28 combines with J gene TRBJ2-7, with TRBD1 identical over 7 bases. CDR3 size: 12 residues. Germline CDR1 is MDHEN and CDR2 is SYDVKM. The ends lost 5 bases at V and 9 bases at J; junction bases unmatched: 7. The CDR3 region has the DNA TGTGCCAGCAGTCCCCCAGGGGGATCGCAGTACTTC. Its protein product is CASSPPGGSQYF.

The rearrangement links TRBV19 to TRBJ2-7, with 8 bases aligning to TRBD1. This CDR3 spans 13 amino acids. V lost 2 bases and J lost 6; bases outside the gene matches: 3. In germline, CDR1 is LNHDA, CDR2 SQIVND (reference sequence). DNA of the CDR3: TGTGCCAGTAGTATATATACAGGGGGCGAGCAGTACTTC. Its protein is CASSIYTGGEQYF.

This clone occurred a few times. The J gene is TRBJ2-5, the V gene TRBV5-1, with 7 positions matching TRBD1. The CDR3 length is 15 residues. After removal of 4 bases from V and 2 bases from J, the junction contained 8 bases not matched to a gene. Germline CDR1 is SGHRS and CDR2 is YFSETQ. The CDR3 sequence: CASSLGQVPQETQYF. DNA for the CDR3: TGCGCCAGCAGCCTTGGACAGGTCCCGCAAGAGACCCAGTACTTC.

This clone was observed a handful of times. The chain joins TRBV4-1 to TRBJ2-6; D possibly uses TRBD1 or TRBD2 (6 bases each). Germline CDR1 is MGHRA and CDR2 is YSYEKL. V dropped 1 base and J dropped 2 bases, with 15 bases sitting between them. The CDR3 runs to 18 residues. DNA for the CDR3: TGCGCCAGCAGCCAAGGGGGGCGGGGTAGCACTGGGGCCAACGTCCTGACTTTC. Its protein is CASSQGGRGSTGANVLTF.